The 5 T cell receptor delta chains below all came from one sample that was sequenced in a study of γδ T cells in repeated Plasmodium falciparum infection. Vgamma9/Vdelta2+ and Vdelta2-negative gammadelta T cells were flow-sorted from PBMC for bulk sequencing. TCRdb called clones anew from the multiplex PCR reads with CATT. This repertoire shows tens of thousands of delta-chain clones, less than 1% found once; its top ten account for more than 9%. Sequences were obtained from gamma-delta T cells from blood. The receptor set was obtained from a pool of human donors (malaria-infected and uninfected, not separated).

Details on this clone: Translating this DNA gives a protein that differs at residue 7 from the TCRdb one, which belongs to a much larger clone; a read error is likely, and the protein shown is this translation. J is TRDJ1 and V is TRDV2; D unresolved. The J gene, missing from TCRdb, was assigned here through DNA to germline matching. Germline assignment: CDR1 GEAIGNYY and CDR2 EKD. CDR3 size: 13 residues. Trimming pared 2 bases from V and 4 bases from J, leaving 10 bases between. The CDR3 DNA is TGTGCCTGTGACAGTGTAAGAGTCGATAAACTCATCTTT. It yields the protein CACDSVRVDKLIF.

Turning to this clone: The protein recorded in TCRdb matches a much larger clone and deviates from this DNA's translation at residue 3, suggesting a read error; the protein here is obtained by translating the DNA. CDR3 DNA: TGTGCTCCTGGGGAACCGGATCCTTTGCTGAAACTCATCTTT. It codes for CAPGEPDPLLKLIF. The chain employs TRDV1 and TRDJ1, with a tentative D call TRDD3 (6 bases). This CDR3 comprises 14 residues. In germline, CDR1 is TSWWSYY, CDR2 QGS.

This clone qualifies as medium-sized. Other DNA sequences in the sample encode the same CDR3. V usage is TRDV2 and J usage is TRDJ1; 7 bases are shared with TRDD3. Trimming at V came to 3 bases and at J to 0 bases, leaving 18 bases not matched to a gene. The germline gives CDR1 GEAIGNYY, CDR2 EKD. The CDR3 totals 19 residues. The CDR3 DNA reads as TGTGCCTGTGACCTCTTGGACCTGGGGGTCCCATCGTACACCGATAAACTCATCTTT. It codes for CACDLLDLGVPSYTDKLIF.

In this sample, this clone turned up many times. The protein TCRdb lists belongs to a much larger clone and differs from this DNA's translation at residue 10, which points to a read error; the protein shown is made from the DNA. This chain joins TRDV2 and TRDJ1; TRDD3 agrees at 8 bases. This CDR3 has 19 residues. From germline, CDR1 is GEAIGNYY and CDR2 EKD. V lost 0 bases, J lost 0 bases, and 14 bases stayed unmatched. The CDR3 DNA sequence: TGTGCCTGTGACACCCTCGTACTGGGGGGTAGGGGAGACACCGATAAACTCATCTTT. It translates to CACDTLVLGGRGDTDKLIF.

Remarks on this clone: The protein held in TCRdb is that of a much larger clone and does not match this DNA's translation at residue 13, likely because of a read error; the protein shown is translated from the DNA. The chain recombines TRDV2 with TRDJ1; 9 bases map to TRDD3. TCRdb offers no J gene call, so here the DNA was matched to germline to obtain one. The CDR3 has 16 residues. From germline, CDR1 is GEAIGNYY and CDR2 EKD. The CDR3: CACDTGLGDTIDRLIF. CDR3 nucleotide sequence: TGTGCCTGTGACACCGGACTGGGGGACACTATCGATAGACTCATCTTT.